The 10 T cell receptor beta chains below were found in one sample sequenced in a study of blood T cell repertoires in COVID-19. Sequencing used immunoSEQ multiplex PCR; TCRdb keeps in-frame clones, though not all of them. The sample carries some 170,000 clones, roughly 87% recorded once. The specimen was peripheral blood. The receptors originated from a woman between 65 and 79 years old with acute or convalescent COVID-19.

The chain has TRBV18 and TRBJ1-2; TRBD1 agrees at 9 bases. V dropped 8 bases and J dropped 6; count of bases not matched to a gene: 10. In germline, CDR1 is KGHSH, CDR2 LQKENI. The CDR3 is 14 amino acids. The CDR3 DNA reads TGTGCCAGCACAAAGGGACAGGGAGTGGATGGCTACACCTTC. This encodes CASTKGQGVDGYTF.

The V gene is TRBV7-9, the J gene TRBJ2-5; 8 bases fit TRBD2. The CDR3 totals 15 residues. Per germline, CDR1 SEHNR and CDR2 FQNEAQ (reference sequence). The J segment lost 2 bases and the V segment lost 1 base, leaving 3 bases of the junction unmatched. The CDR3 region has the DNA TGTGCCAGCAGCTTAGGGACTAGCTCTCAAGAGACCCAGTACTTC. Translation: CASSLGTSSQETQYF.

This chain uses TRBV3-1 (or the pseudogene TRBV3-2) with TRBJ1-3, with unresolved D. Between the trimmed V and J ends, which lost 1 base and 4 bases, there was a span of 2 bases. This CDR3 region has 12 residues. Germline V lookup: CDR1 LGHDT, CDR2 YNNKEL (reference sequence). CDR3 sequence reads: CASSQAGNTIYF. CDR3 sequence (DNA): TGTGCCAGCAGCCAAGCGGGAAACACCATATATTTT.

V usage is TRBV20-1 and J usage is TRBJ1-4; a weak D match, TRBD1 (6 bases). The germline V gene has CDR1 DFQATT and CDR2 SNEGSKA (reference sequence). The ends were cut back, 3 bases at V and 7 bases at J, with 12 bases in the middle. CDR3 size: 13 residues. CDR3 region: CSASNPGAEKLFF. The CDR3 bases are TGCAGTGCTAGTAATCCAGGGGCTGAAAAACTGTTTTTT.

The CDR3, as DNA: TGCGCCAGCAGCCAACAACCAGGGGGCTCTGGAAACACCATATATTTT. This codes for CASSQQPGGSGNTIYF. The chain joins TRBV4-1 to TRBJ1-3, with 7 bases fitting TRBD1. The CDR3 has 16 amino acids. The germline V gene encodes CDR1 MGHRA and CDR2 YSYEKL. J was trimmed by 0 bases and V by 2 bases; bases with no gene match: 4.

In this sample, this clone turned up once. This chain uses TRBV5-6 with TRBJ2-1, with TRBD1 matching 7 bases. The CDR3 runs to 13 residues. Germline V gene sequence: CDR1 SGHDT, CDR2 YYEEEE. J was trimmed by 8 bases and V by 2 bases; bases with no gene match: 4. CDR3 nucleotides: TGTGCCAGCAGCTTAAGGGGGCAGGATGAGCAGTTCTTC. Its protein is CASSLRGQDEQFF.

The gene calls are TRBV7-3 and TRBJ1-1, with 9 nucleotides matching TRBD1. The CDR3 runs to 14 residues. V was pared by 3 bases and J by 6 bases, with 5 bases of the junction left unmatched. The germline CDR1 and CDR2 sequences are SGHTA and FQGTGA. DNA of the CDR3: TGTGCCAGCAGCTTGGACAGGGGTTCATCTGAAGCTTTCTTT. Its protein product is CASSLDRGSSEAFF.

This rearrangement joins TRBV14 to TRBJ1-6; D unclear. V gave up 4 bases and J gave up 9 bases, with 10 bases separating them. The CDR3 extends over 13 amino acids. Germline CDR1 is SGHDN and CDR2 is FVKESK. Here the CDR3 DNA reads TGTGCCAGCAGCCCCTCGCCCGGTTCACCCCTCCACTTT. Residues: CASSPSPGSPLHF. Drawing the rest from reference TRBV14 and TRBJ1-6, the complete variable domain is EAGVTQFPSHSVIEKGQTVTLRCDPISGHDNLYWYRRVMGKEIKFLLHFVKESKQDESGMPNNRFLAERTGGTYSTLKVQPAELEDSGVYFCASSPSPGSPLHFGNGTRLTVT.

This clone came up once. The V gene is TRBV6-5, the J gene TRBJ2-3, with 7 bases lining up with TRBD2. CDR3 length equals 14 residues. Germline CDR1 MNHEY, CDR2 SVGAGI. Losses at the gene ends were 4 bases for V and 2 bases for J; bases not matched to a gene: 3. DNA of the CDR3: TGTGCCAGCAGTTGGGGGGGTGACACAGATACGCAGTATTTT. Translation: CASSWGGDTDTQYF.

CDR3 sequence: CAIPAGQGGYGYTF. The CDR3 DNA reads as TGTGCCATCCCTGCTGGACAGGGAGGCTATGGCTACACCTTC. The chain employs TRBV10-3 and TRBJ1-2; 8 bases align to TRBD1. CDR1 ENHRY and CDR2 SYGVKD come from the germline V gene. The CDR3 is 14 residues long. J lost 4 bases, V lost 8 bases, and 9 bases had no gene match.